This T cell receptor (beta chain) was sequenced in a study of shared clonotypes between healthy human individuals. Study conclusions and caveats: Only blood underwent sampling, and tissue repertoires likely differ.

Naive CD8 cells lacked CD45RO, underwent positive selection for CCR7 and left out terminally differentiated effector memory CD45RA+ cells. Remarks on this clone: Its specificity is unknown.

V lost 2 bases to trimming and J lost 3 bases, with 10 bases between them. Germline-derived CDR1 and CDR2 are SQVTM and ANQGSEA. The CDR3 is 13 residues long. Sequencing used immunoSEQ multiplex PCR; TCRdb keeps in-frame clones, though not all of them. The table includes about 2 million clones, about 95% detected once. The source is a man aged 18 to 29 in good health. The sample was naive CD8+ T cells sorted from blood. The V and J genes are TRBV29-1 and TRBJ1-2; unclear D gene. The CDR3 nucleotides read TGCAGCGTTGAACTCAGCGGCCACTATGGCTACACCTTC. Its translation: CSVELSGHYGYTF.